This is a list of T cell receptor beta chains from one sample in a study of beta chain features in type 1 diabetes. The repertoire was sequenced with immunoSEQ multiplex PCR; TCRdb's copy has only in-frame clones and lacks some. This sample has about 14,000 clones; approximately 64% occur once, and the top ten carry around 0.55%. Sequenced: stem cell memory CD4+ T cells from blood. The receptors come from a woman aged 18-29 years with type 1 diabetes. Both conserved end residues are part of each CDR3.

TRBJ1-5	TRBV30	CAWSVRGGQPQHF
TRBJ2-4	TRBV21-1	CASSKGLLAARAAKNIQYF
TRBJ2-5	TRBV15	CATSRSTSGRGDQYF
TRBJ1-2	TRBV4-1	CASSQDRGFDGYTF
TRBJ2-2	TRBV5-6	CASDRRRANTGELFF
TRBJ2-3	TRBV5-4	CASGLRAADTQYF
TRBJ1-2	TRBV29-1	CSVEDTRRRGYTF
TRBJ2-1	TRBV30	CAWRDTSGRAGSNEQFF
TRBJ2-7	TRBV7-2	CASTGRAAPYEQYF
TRBJ1-1	TRBV14	CASSRTTGSEAFF
TRBJ2-7	TRBV4-1	CASSPGPGIAATYEQYF
TRBJ2-1	TRBV5-4	CASSRQGTYNEQFF
TRBJ1-2	TRBV4-2	CASSHKGVLRGDGYTF
TRBJ2-7	TRBV28	CASNRPGQGYEQYF
TRBJ2-2	TRBV5-4	CASSLGQGTGELFF
TRBJ2-7	TRBV25-1	CASSEQDSYFGYEQYF
TRBJ2-7	TRBV4-3	CASSQDFLGTASYEQYF
TRBJ2-7	TRBV28	CASSLLFRDRENYEQYF
TRBJ2-7	TRBV29-1	CSVQGTSYEQYF
TRBJ2-3	TRBV4-1	CASSQLSSGGPSTDTQYF
TRBJ2-3	TRBV7-3	CASSPMEGGDTQYF
TRBJ1-1	TRBV29-1	CSVGRENTEAFF
TRBJ1-1	TRBV6-5	CASSHAFGGGTEAFF
TRBJ1-1	TRBV6-5	CASSYGGSNTEAFF
TRBJ2-7	TRBV5-1	CASSLGDRGYEQYF
TRBJ2-6	TRBV7-2	CASSDRGRATGANVLTF
TRBJ2-3	TRBV13	CASSLALQGITDTQYF
TRBJ2-5	TRBV19	CASSRIGGQETQYF
TRBJ1-1	TRBV6-6	CASTWDRGESEAFF
TRBJ2-1	TRBV18	CASSPLTSTGEQFF
TRBJ2-2	TRBV10-3	CAIRPGTGRSGELFF
TRBJ1-2	TRBV18	CASSQDRNKGYTF
TRBJ1-5	TRBV7-8	CASTPADRGLGQPQHF
TRBJ2-2	TRBV6-1	CASGAGGGTGELFF
TRBJ2-7	TRBV4-2	CASSQPGQGTWEQYF
TRBJ2-6	TRBV19	CASTISGANVLTF
TRBJ2-3	TRBV11-3	CASRTRTSGTDTQYF
TRBJ1-1	TRBV28	CASSLIITEAFF
TRBJ2-2	TRBV7-9	CASSLYRETGELFF
TRBJ2-5	TRBV7-9	CASSSLFSGSLETQYF
TRBJ2-7	TRBV7-2	CASSRGLVGEQYF
TRBJ2-3	TRBV11-2	CASRTSGGAFAQYF
TRBJ2-3	TRBV4-3	CASSLSGATDTQYF
TRBJ1-1	TRBV7-9	CASSSYTGAGGAFF
TRBJ2-7	TRBV7-2	CASSLDRPSYEQYF
TRBJ1-4	TRBV2	CANRGGRSNEKLFF
TRBJ2-3	TRBV7-2	CASSRSGRTDTQYF
TRBJ2-7	TRBV4-3	CASSQPSGTTYEQYF
TRBJ1-2	TRBV19	CASTRYSLDNYGYTF